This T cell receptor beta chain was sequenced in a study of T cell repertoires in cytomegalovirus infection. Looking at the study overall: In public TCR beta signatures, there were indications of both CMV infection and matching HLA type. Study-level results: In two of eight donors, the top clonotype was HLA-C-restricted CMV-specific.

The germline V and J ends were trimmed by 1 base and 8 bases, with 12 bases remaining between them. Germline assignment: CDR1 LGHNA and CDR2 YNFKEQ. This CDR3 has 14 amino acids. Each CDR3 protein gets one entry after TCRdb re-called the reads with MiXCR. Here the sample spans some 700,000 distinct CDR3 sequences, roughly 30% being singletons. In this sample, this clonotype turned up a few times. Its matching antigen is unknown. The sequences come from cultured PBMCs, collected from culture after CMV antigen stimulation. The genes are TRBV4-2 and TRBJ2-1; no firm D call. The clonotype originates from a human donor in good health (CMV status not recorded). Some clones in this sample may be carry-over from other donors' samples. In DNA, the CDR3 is TGTGCCAGCAGCCAAGGACCGGGTGGGTATGAGCAGTTCTTC. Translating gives CASSQGPGGYEQFF.